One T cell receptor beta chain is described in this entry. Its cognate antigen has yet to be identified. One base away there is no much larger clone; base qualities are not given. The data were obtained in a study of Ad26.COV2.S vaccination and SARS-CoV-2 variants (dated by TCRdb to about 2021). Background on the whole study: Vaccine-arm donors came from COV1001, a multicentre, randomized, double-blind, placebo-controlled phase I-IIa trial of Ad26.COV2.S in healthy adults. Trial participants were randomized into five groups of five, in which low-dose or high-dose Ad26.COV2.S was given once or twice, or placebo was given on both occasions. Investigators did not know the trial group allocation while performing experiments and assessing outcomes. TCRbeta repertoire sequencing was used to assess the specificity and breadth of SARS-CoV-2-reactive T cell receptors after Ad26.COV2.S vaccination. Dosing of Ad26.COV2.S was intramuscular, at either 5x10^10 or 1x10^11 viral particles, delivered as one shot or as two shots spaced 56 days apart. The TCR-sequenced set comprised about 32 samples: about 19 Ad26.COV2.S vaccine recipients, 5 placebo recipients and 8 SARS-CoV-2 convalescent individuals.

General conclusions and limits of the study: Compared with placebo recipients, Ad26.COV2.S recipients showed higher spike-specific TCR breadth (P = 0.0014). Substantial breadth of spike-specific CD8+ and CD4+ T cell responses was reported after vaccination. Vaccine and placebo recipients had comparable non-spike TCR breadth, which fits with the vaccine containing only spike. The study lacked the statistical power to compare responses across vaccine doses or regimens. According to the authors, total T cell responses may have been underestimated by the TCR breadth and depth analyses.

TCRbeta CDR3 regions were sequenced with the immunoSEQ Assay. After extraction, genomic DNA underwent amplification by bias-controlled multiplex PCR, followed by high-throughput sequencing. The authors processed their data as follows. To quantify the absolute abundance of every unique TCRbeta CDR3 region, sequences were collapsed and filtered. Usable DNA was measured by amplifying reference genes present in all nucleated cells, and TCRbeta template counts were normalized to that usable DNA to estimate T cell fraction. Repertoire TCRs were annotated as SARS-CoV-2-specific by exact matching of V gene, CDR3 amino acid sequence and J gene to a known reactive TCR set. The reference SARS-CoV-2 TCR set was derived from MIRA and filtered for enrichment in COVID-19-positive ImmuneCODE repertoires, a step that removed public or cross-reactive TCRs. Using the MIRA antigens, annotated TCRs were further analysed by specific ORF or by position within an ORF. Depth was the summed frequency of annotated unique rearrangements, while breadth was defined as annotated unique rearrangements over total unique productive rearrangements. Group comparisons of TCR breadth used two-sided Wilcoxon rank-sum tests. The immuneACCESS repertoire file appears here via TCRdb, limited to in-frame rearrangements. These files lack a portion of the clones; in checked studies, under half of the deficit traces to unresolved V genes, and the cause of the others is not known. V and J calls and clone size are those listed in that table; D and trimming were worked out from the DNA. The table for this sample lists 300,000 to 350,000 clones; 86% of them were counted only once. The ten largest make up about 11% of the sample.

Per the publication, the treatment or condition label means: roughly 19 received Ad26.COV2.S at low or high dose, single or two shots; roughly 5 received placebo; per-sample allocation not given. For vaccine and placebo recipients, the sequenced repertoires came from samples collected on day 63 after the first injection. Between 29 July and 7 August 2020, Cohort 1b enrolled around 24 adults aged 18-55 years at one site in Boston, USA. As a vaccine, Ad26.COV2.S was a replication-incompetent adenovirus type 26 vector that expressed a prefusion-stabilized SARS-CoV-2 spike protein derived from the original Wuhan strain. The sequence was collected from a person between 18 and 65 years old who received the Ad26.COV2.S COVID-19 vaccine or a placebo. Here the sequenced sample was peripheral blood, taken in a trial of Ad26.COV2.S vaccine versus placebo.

The CDR3 protein: CASSPRDTYNEQFF. The sequenced DNA: TGTGCCAGTAGTCCCCGGGACACCTACAATGAGCAGTTCTTC. The V and J genes are TRBV19 and TRBJ2-1; a tentative D call is TRBD1 (6 bases match). V loses 5 bases, J loses 2 bases, and the germline ends lie 10 bases apart. Based on the germline V gene (reference sequence), the CDR1 and CDR2 sequences are LNHDA and SQIVND. There are 14 amino acids in the CDR3, from cysteine to phenylalanine inclusive. This entry keeps only the CDR3 DNA: 42 bases, framed from base 1. The full variable domain, with segments outside the CDR3 supplied by the reference TRBV19 and TRBJ2-1 proteins, appears as DGGITQSPKYLFRKEGQNVTLSCEQNLNHDAMYWYRQDPGQGLRLIYYSQIVNDFQKGDIAEGYSVSREKKESFPLTVTSAQKNPTAFYLCASSPRDTYNEQFFGPGTRLTVL.